One T cell receptor beta chain is described in this entry. The germline V gene has CDR1 MNHEY and CDR2 SVGAGI. The junction had 5 bases not matched to a gene; V was cut back by 2 bases and J by 5 bases. This CDR3 contains 14 residues. The data derive from a study of blood T cell repertoires in COVID-19. Study-level information: Samples representing acute and convalescent COVID-19 were sourced from the United States, Italy and Spain.

Original data processing: The authors estimated nucleated cell counts from reference gene primer amplification. Assay: immunoSEQ multiplex PCR; the TCRdb copy retains only in-frame clones and omits some. V, J and clone size were drawn from that table, and D and trimming were deduced from the DNA. The sample consists of more than 300,000 clones, more than 70% of them appearing once. Seattle-derived patients entered the study during active infection and were followed longitudinally. The chain recombines TRBV6-5 with TRBJ2-7; the match to TRBD2 covers 8 bases. The sequenced sample was peripheral blood. The clonotype originates from a woman aged 30 to 39 with COVID-19, enrolled during active disease. The CDR3 bases are TGTGCCAGCAGTTACACGGGAGGGGTCGACGAGCAGTACTTC. Amino acids: CASSYTGGVDEQYF.